This T cell receptor (beta chain) came from a study of human T cells and chemical hapten exposure (dated by TCRdb to 2020 to 2022). Turning to the overall study: For sensitization, 2% DPC in acetone was applied to a roughly 2 cm by roughly 2 cm area of upper inner arm skin. Throughout the approximately 25-week study period, patients were also given weekly therapeutic DPC doses on the scalp. Patch testing was performed on the upper back with Finn chambers containing 0.01% DPC, and the patch tests were scored after 6 days according to International Contact Dermatitis Research Group standards. Alopecia areata with under or over 50% scalp involvement, alopecia totalis and alopecia universalis were represented in the patient cohort, which was mostly female. Libraries were pooled for sequencing, and per-sample TCR yields varied mainly because of small differences in library volumes within the pool. Peripheral blood TCR repertoire changes were tracked in vivo in alopecia patients during primary and secondary sensitization to the hapten diphenylcyclopropenone (DPC). Blood samples were taken from patients before sensitization (week 0) and then at 2, 6 and about 24 weeks after DPC sensitization. For TCR sequencing, blood came from 25 to 35 alopecia patients at anywhere from one to four time points (pre-sensitization, 2, 6 and 24 weeks). General conclusions and limits of the study: After repeated subsampling, the strength of the expansion versus patch-test correlation and the threshold at which it became significant changed. Patch test score correlated positively with the number of PT1 expanded TCRs, reaching significance at thresholds 8, 16 and 32 but not at 4. The number of TCRs above 1 in 1000 frequency did not change with DPC sensitization; there was no evidence of global repertoire structure alterations. Because every patient had alopecia, a presumed autoimmune disease, the patients' immune response might differ from that of healthy individuals. Compared with pre-sensitization or healthy control sets, expanded TCRs formed significantly more large CDR3 similarity clusters, which is consistent with antigen-driven responses.

Library construction relied on RACE. Sequencing took place on a NextSeq 500. During library preparation, unique molecular identifiers were attached to individual cDNA molecules so that TCRs could be counted in a quantitative, reproducible way. For every blood RNA sample, sequencing covered both the TCR alpha and TCR beta chains. Per the original workflow: The median number of TCRs per sample was roughly 94,000, ranging from roughly 20,000 to 690,600. The Decombinator software suite was used to annotate the V, J and CDR3 of the TCR reads. For the PS versus PT1 abundance plots, all samples were subsampled to the same number of TCRs (28,000). Expanded TCRs were defined as absent before sensitization and observed at least eight times at the 2-week time point. TCRdb cleaned the public reads at Q25 with fastp, built clones with MiXCR and kept in-frame beta chains. Records with the same CDR3 protein are collapsed into one entry carrying the most frequent genes and DNA. TCRdb's processing, not the authors', yielded these V and J calls. In this sample the table shows some 70,000 distinct CDR3 sequences, roughly 9.7% of which occur a single time. 4% to 6% of the sample belongs to the ten largest clones.

Remarks on this clonotype: The target of this receptor is not known. One base away there is no much larger clone; base qualities are not given.

The germline V gene gives CDR1 as SQVTM and CDR2 as ANQGSEA. V is cut by 7 bases and J by 1 base, and the space between the germline ends is 8 bases. The CDR3 runs 11 residues from the cysteine to the phenylalanine. Just the 33-base CDR3 DNA is kept, in frame starting at base 1. The time point label, read with the paper, signifies: pre-sensitization, week 0. The meaning of the sample's treatment or condition label: therapeutic diphenylcyclopropenone sensitization with weekly scalp DPC. Blood at each patch-test visit was drawn before the patch test was applied. Patients were eligible if aged 18 to 70, diagnosed with alopecia and judged suitable for DPC therapy, and pregnant patients were excluded. Total RNA was extracted from unfractionated whole blood collected in Tempus Blood RNA tubes.

The input for sequencing was whole blood, taken in connection with sensitization to the hapten diphenylcyclopropenone (DPC). The clonotype comes from a woman between 50 and 59 years old with alopecia areata. Some clones in this sample may be carry-over from other donors' samples. The rearranged chain carries TRBV29-1 and TRBJ2-7; a confident D gene designation cannot be given. The DNA reads as follows: TGCAGCGCCGACAAATCCTACGAGCAGTACTTC. The encoded protein is CSADKSYEQYF.